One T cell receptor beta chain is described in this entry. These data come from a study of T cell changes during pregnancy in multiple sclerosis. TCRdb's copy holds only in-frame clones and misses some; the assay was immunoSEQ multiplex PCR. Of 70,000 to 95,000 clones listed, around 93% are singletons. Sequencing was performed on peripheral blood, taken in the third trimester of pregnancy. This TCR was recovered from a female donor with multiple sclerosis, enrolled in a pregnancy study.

The CDR3 DNA follows: TGTGCCTCACGGGAGGGTAGCACAGATACGCAGTATTTT. The encoded protein is CASREGSTDTQYF. V and J are TRBV30 and TRBJ2-3, with 8 bases identical to TRBD2. The germline V gene encodes CDR1 GTSNPN and CDR2 SVGIG (reference sequence). Unmatched junction bases numbered 3, after V lost 7 bases and J lost 0 bases. The CDR3 spans 13 residues. Complete variable domain (other parts from reference TRBV30 and TRBJ2-3): SQTIHQWPATLVQPVGSPLSLECTVEGTSNPNLYWYRQAAGRGLQLLFYSVGIGQISSEVPQNLSASRPQDRQFILSSKKLLLSDSGFYLCASREGSTDTQYFGPGTRLTVL.